This T cell receptor beta chain was identified in a study of shared clonotypes between healthy human individuals. Study at large: Used for every donor were three CD4 naive, three CD4 memory, two CD8 naive and one CD8 memory plate.

The data were produced by immunoSEQ multiplex PCR, yet TCRdb's version contains in-frame clones alone and is incomplete. The table records roughly 2 million clones, about 95% of them present only once. CD45RO negativity and positive selection for CCR7 defined naive CD8 cells, a population that excluded terminally differentiated effector memory CD45RA+ cells. All donors qualified as healthy HIV-negative adults and had experienced no recent acute infections or vaccinations. The sequencing input was naive CD8+ T cells sorted from blood. The source of this sequence is a man in his late teens or twenties in good health.

CDR3 sequence reads: CAWTREGTLTEAFF. The CDR3 region has the DNA TGTGCCTGGACTCGGGAGGGGACACTCACTGAAGCTTTCTTT. The chain couples TRBV30 to TRBJ1-1, with D tentatively TRBD1 (6 bases). V lost 4 bases and J lost 4, with 16 bases in between. The CDR3 loop spans 14 amino acids. Germline CDR1 is GTSNPN and CDR2 is SVGIG (reference sequence).